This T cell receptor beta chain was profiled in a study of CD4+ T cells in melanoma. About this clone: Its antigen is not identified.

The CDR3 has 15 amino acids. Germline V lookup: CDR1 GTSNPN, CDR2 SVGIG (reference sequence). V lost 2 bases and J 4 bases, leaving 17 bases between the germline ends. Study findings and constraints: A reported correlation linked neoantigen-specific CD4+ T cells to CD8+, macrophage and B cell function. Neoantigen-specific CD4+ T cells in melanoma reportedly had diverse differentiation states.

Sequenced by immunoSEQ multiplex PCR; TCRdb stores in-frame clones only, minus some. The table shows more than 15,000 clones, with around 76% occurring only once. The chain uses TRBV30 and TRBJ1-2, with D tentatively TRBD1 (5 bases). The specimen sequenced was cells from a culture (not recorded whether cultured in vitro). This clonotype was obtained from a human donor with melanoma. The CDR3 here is CAWSSQRGPSYGYTF. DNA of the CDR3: TGTGCCTGGAGTTCTCAGCGGGGCCCGAGCTATGGCTACACCTTC.